These 6 T cell receptor beta chains came from one sample sequenced in a study of cytomegalovirus exposure and HLA in healthy donors. Both 60 Vbeta primers and 13 Jbeta primers went into the PCR. Clones were sequenced by immunoSEQ multiplex PCR, and TCRdb holds only the in-frame ones, with some missing. The sample lists about 120,000 clones, 65% to 80% occurring once. The sample comprised PBMCs. These receptors were obtained from a woman between 35 and 50 years old in good health and CMV-seropositive.

This clone has more than one count but fewer than ten. The gene calls are TRBV19 and TRBJ2-7; 8 bases agree with TRBD1. The CDR3 loop spans 16 amino acids. Germline lookup yields CDR1 LNHDA and CDR2 SQIVND (reference sequence). J lost 2 bases, V lost 7 bases, and 13 bases had no gene match. The DNA for the CDR3 is TGTGCCAGTACCACAAAGACAGGGGACGGGCCCTACGAGCAGTACTTC. Translating it yields CASTTKTGDGPYEQYF.

The rearrangement links TRBV4-1 to TRBJ1-4; 10 nucleotides agree with TRBD1. CDR1 and CDR2 (germline): MGHRA, YSYEKL. The CDR3 spans 15 residues. With 0 bases clipped from V and 8 bases from J, the junction kept 3 bases outside the gene matches. CDR3 nucleotide sequence: TGCGCCAGCAGCCAAGATCGGGGACAGGGGGAAAAACTGTTTTTT. This codes for CASSQDRGQGEKLFF.

V usage is TRBV7-2 and J usage is TRBJ2-4, with a weak D call TRBD2 (5 bases). The V gene's germline CDR1 is SGHTA and CDR2 FQGNSA. V shed 5 bases and J shed 8 bases, with 13 bases lying between them. CDR3 length equals 13 residues. The CDR3 DNA is TGTGCCAGCAGCCAGACCTTCGGGGACATTCAGTACTTC. It specifies CASSQTFGDIQYF.

By share, this clone ranks as medium-sized (0.01 to 0.1%). The chain combines TRBV30 with TRBJ1-1, with D possibly matching TRBD1 (6 bases). With 4 bases removed from V and 14 bases from J, the gap between germline ends came to 17 bases. Germline CDR1 reads GTSNPN; CDR2 reads SVGIG (reference sequence). The CDR3 extends over 11 amino acids. CDR3 in DNA: TGTGCCTGGACCGAGGGGACAAGGCGGTTCTTT. This translates into CAWTEGTRRFF.

The rearrangement uses TRBV11-2 and TRBJ1-4; 8 bases are a match to TRBD1. V lost 7 bases and J lost 6; bases outside the gene matches: 16. This CDR3 is 17 amino acids long. In germline, CDR1 is SGHAT, CDR2 FQNNGV. Here the CDR3 DNA reads TGTGCCAGCATCTCTCGGACAGGGCAAAGGGAGGATGAAAAACTGTTTTTT. This translates into CASISRTGQREDEKLFF.

This chain joins TRBV2 and TRBJ1-1, with a weak D call TRBD1 (6 bases). Trimming stripped 4 bases from V and 1 base from J, with 16 bases between. The CDR3 is made up of 16 amino acids. Germline CDR1 and CDR2: SNHLY and FYNNEI. CDR3 bases: TGTGCCAGCAGTGGACAGGAAGATTTTGGGAACACTGAAGCTTTCTTT. It is translated as CASSGQEDFGNTEAFF.